The 18 T cell receptor beta chains below come from one sample, sequenced in a study of preoperative IRX-2 immunotherapy in early breast cancer. Generated by immunoSEQ multiplex PCR, the TCRdb table keeps only in-frame clones and is missing some. The sample includes 25,000 to 35,000 clones, approximately 83% of them seen just once. Treatment of the sample: preoperative locoregional IRX-2 cytokine immunotherapy. The biological material was taken from a patient treated with IRX-2 immunotherapy. The receptors derive from a human donor with breast cancer.

The rearrangement joins TRBV7-1 to TRBJ2-5, with a possible D match to TRBD2 (5 bases). TRBV7-1 is an ORF, with its function uncertain. Trimming removed 5 bases at V and 3 bases at J, with 10 bases between. The length of the CDR3 is 13 residues. Here the CDR3 reads CASSPLAKETQYF. The CDR3, as DNA: TGTGCCAGCAGCCCGCTAGCCAAAGAGACCCAGTACTTC.

The chain joins TRBV12-5 to TRBJ2-3, with 7 positions matching TRBD1. Germline assignment: CDR1 LGHNT and CDR2 FRNRAP. Germline trimming cut 0 bases from V and 6 bases from J; bases unmatched to any gene: 9. The CDR3 runs to 16 residues. The CDR3 DNA is TGTGCTAGTGGTTTGGTTGATGCTAGGGGGCTGGATACGCAGTATTTT. Translation: CASGLVDARGLDTQYF.

This chain joins TRBV18 and TRBJ1-1, with D possibly TRBD1 on 6 matching bases. This CDR3 is 14 amino acids long. CDR1 and CDR2 from the germline V gene are KGHSH and LQKENI. With 4 bases removed from V and 3 bases from J, the gap between germline ends came to 12 bases. The CDR3 nucleotides are TGTGCCAGCTCACGGGAGGGGGTTTACACTGAAGCTTTCTTT. It specifies CASSREGVYTEAFF.

This sequence joins TRBV7-1 and TRBJ1-2; TRBD1 is a possible D gene (5 bases). TRBV7-1 is filed as an ORF, its function uncertain. The CDR3 totals 13 residues. V lost 7 bases, J lost 8 bases, and 17 bases lay in between. The CDR3 is CASTRGSGFGYTF. CDR3 DNA: TGTGCCAGCACCCGGGGGTCCGGGTTCGGCTACACCTTC.

This clone was counted between two and nine times. The chain couples TRBV6-8 to TRBJ2-1, with D possibly TRBD2 on 6 matching bases. Trimming removed 5 bases at V and 2 bases at J, with 10 bases between. The CDR3 length is 14 residues. CDR1 is MNHGY, CDR2 SAAAGT, per germline. CDR3 DNA: TGTGCCAGCAGTCGGCGGGACCCCTACAATGAGCAGTTCTTC. It translates to CASSRRDPYNEQFF.

V usage is TRBV22-1 and J usage is TRBJ2-5. TRBV22-1 is reported as a pseudogene. CDR3 size: 14 residues. CDR3 nucleotide sequence: TGTGCCAGCAGTTTGACGGATTCTAAAGAGACCCAGTACTTC. This codes for CASSLTDSKETQYF.

The chain links TRBV5-1 to TRBJ2-5, with D tentatively TRBD2 (5 bases). Trimming removed 0 bases at V and 4 bases at J, with 10 bases between. This CDR3 has 14 residues. Germline V gives CDR1 SGHRS, CDR2 YFSETQ. This CDR3 reads CASSLEGGRETQYF. CDR3 in DNA: TGCGCCAGCAGCTTGGAGGGCGGGCGAGAGACCCAGTACTTC.

The chain recombines TRBV18 with TRBJ1-1, with 10 bases lining up with TRBD1. V lost 3 bases and J lost 3; bases outside the gene matches: 4. The CDR3 runs 15 residues. Germline V gene sequence: CDR1 KGHSH, CDR2 LQKENI. The CDR3 loop reads CASSPRDRGYTEAFF. In DNA, the CDR3 is TGTGCCAGCTCACCCCGGGACAGGGGTTACACTGAAGCTTTCTTT.

V usage is TRBV6-8 and J usage is TRBJ1-5; 8 bases match TRBD1. The CDR3 sequence is 14 residues long. Per the germline V gene, CDR1 is MNHGY and CDR2 is SAAAGT. V was clipped by 6 bases and J by 3 bases; unmatched bases: 4. This chain's CDR3 is CASRSQGDNQPQHF. The CDR3 nucleotides read TGTGCCAGCAGGTCACAGGGGGACAATCAGCCCCAGCATTTT.

The chain joins TRBV22-1 to TRBJ2-7; the D call in the table, TRBD1, was not verified against the DNA. TRBV22-1 is given as a pseudogene. This CDR3 has 15 amino acids. CDR3 bases: TGTGCCAGCAGTCGCAAGACAGGGCGCACCTACGAGCAGTACTTC. Translated, it gives CASSRKTGRTYEQYF.

The genes are TRBV29-1 and TRBJ2-7; D tentatively reads TRBD1 or TRBD2 (5 bases each). This CDR3 contains 13 residues. Germline assignment: CDR1 SQVTM and CDR2 ANQGSEA. The V end was cut by 4 bases, the J end by 5 bases, with 15 bases between. In DNA, the CDR3 is TGCAGCGTTGGGGGACCAGGTCGAGACGAGCAGTACTTC. Residues: CSVGGPGRDEQYF.

The genes are TRBV29-1 and TRBJ2-1; no clear D. CDR3 length: 13 residues. Germline assignment: CDR1 SQVTM and CDR2 ANQGSEA. V dropped 3 bases and J dropped 7 bases, with 13 bases sitting between them. CDR3 DNA sequence: TGCAGCGTTGATACGGCCCTGATTAATGAGCAGTTCTTC. This encodes CSVDTALINEQFF.

V and J are TRBV11-3 and TRBJ1-1, with D perhaps TRBD1 (6 bases). Trimming took 4 bases from V and 4 from J, leaving 13 bases between them. Looked up from germline, CDR1 is SGHNT and CDR2 is YENEEA. The CDR3 length is 14 residues. DNA for the CDR3: TGTGCCAGCAGCTCCAACAGGGTTTCCACTGAAGCTTTCTTT. The encoded protein is CASSSNRVSTEAFF.

The chain is built from TRBV10-2 and TRBJ1-2; no firm D call. CDR3 size: 14 residues. Looked up from germline, CDR1 is WSHSY and CDR2 is SAAADI. V was shortened by 8 bases and J by 2 bases, with 15 bases between the two germline ends. The CDR3: CASPMTGPNYGYTF. In DNA form, the CDR3 reads TGCGCCAGCCCAATGACCGGGCCCAACTATGGCTACACCTTC.

The rearrangement joins TRBV19 to TRBJ2-7; 8 bases line up with TRBD1. Trimming cost V 10 bases and J 6 bases; bases outside gene matches: 11. The CDR3 loop spans 13 amino acids. Germline loops: CDR1 LNHDA, CDR2 SQIVND (reference sequence). The CDR3 nucleotides are TGTGCCACCGCCCACGGACAGGGAGGCGAGCAGTACTTC. Translating it yields CATAHGQGGEQYF. The whole variable domain, filled in from reference TRBV19 and TRBJ2-7, reads DGGITQSPKYLFRKEGQNVTLSCEQNLNHDAMYWYRQDPGQGLRLIYYSQIVNDFQKGDIAEGYSVSREKKESFPLTVTSAQKNPTAFYLCATAHGQGGEQYFGPGTRLTVT.

The V and J genes are TRBV10-1 and TRBJ2-2, with 8 positions matching TRBD2. The CDR3 spans 18 residues. The J segment lost 0 bases and the V segment lost 5 bases, leaving 11 bases of the junction unmatched. Germline V gene sequence: CDR1 WNHNN, CDR2 SYGVQD (reference sequence). The CDR3 region has the DNA TGCGCCAGCAGTAAATACCGCTATAGCGGGGCGAACACCGGGGAGCTGTTTTTT. Translation gives CASSKYRYSGANTGELFF.

The V and J genes are TRBV18 and TRBJ1-3; D is uncertain. The germline CDR1 and CDR2 sequences are KGHSH and LQKENI. V dropped 4 bases and J dropped 4 bases, with 11 bases sitting between them. CDR3 length: 14 amino acids. In nucleotides, the CDR3 is TGTGCCAGCTCACACCGGGGAGCCGGAAACACCATATATTTT. This translates into CASSHRGAGNTIYF.

V usage is TRBV11-3 and J usage is TRBJ2-7; 11 nucleotides line up with TRBD2. Trimming took 3 bases from V and 2 from J; bases not matched to a gene: 3. Germline CDR1 reads SGHNT; CDR2 reads YENEEA. The CDR3 consists of 15 residues. The DNA of the CDR3 is TGTGCCAGCAGCTTGGGACTAGCGGTGGCCTACGAGCAGTACTTC. This sequence encodes CASSLGLAVAYEQYF.